The 21 T cell receptor beta chains presented below share a single source sample, sequenced in a study of cytomegalovirus exposure and HLA in healthy donors. Primers: 60 Vbeta forward and 13 Jbeta reverse. Method: immunoSEQ multiplex PCR; TCRdb's copy keeps in-frame clones and lacks some. Among roughly 150,000 clones listed, 60% to 80% were seen once. The sample was PBMCs. Every receptor here comes from a male donor in good health and CMV-seronegative.

The rearrangement uses TRBV7-8 and TRBJ2-2; possible D gene TRBD1, 6 bases. The germline V and J ends were trimmed by 5 bases and 8 bases, with 15 bases remaining between them. The germline CDR1 and CDR2 sequences are SGHVS and FQNEAQ. The CDR3 sequence is 14 residues long. The CDR3 reads CASSLVGARGELFF. DNA of the CDR3: TGTGCCAGCAGCCTCGTGGGGGCGCGTGGGGAGCTGTTTTTT.

The chain combines TRBV30 with TRBJ2-3, with 9 positions matching TRBD2. Losses at the gene ends were 1 base for V and 8 bases for J; bases not matched to a gene: 10. The CDR3 sequence is 15 residues long. Germline V gene lookup returns CDR1 GTSNPN and CDR2 SVGIG (reference sequence). In nucleotides, the CDR3 is TGTGCCTGGAGTGAAGGTGTTAGCGGGAGCTCTACGCAGTATTTT. Translated, it gives CAWSEGVSGSSTQYF.

V usage is TRBV9 and J usage is TRBJ1-2; 8 bases are a match to TRBD1. The CDR3 length is 16 residues. Germline V gene data show CDR1 as SGDLS and CDR2 as YYNGEE. V lost 3 bases to trimming and J lost 5 bases; unmatched junction nucleotides: 12. The CDR3 nucleotides are TGTGCCAGCAGCGGAACCGGGACAGGTTCTTTATATGGCTACACCTTC. As protein: CASSGTGTGSLYGYTF.

The chain uses TRBV11-3 and TRBJ1-1; D gene uncertain. The CDR3 runs to 13 residues. CDR1 is SGHNT and CDR2 is YENEEA in the germline V gene. V was cut by 2 bases and J by 0 bases, with 4 bases left in between. CDR3 sequence reads: CASSLYLNTEAFF. In nucleotides, the CDR3 is TGTGCCAGCAGCTTATATTTGAACACTGAAGCTTTCTTT. The whole variable domain, remainder taken from reference TRBV11-3 and TRBJ1-1, is EAGVVQSPRYKIIEKKQPVAFWCNPISGHNTLYWYLQNLGQGPELLIRYENEEAVDDSQLPKDRFSAERLKGVDSTLKIQPAELGDSAVYLCASSLYLNTEAFFGQGTRLTVV.

The chain combines TRBV5-8 with TRBJ1-4, with 8 bases that match TRBD1. This CDR3 spans 16 amino acids. The V segment lost 4 bases and the J segment 6 bases; nucleotides outside the gene matches: 11. Per germline, CDR1 SGHTS and CDR2 YDEGEE. The DNA of the CDR3 is TGTGCCAGCAGCCGAGACGGACAGGGAGGATATGAAAAACTGTTTTTT. This translates into CASSRDGQGGYEKLFF.

This clone has a single count. CDR3 sequence (DNA): TGTGCCAGCAGCTCCCGGGACAGGAACACTGAAGCTTTCTTT. It is translated as CASSSRDRNTEAFF. This chain connects TRBV5-4 to TRBJ1-1; TRBD1 matches at 7 bases. CDR3 size: 14 residues. CDR1 is SGHNT and CDR2 is YYREEE in the germline V gene (reference sequence). The J segment lost 1 base and the V segment lost 3 bases, leaving 3 bases of the junction unmatched.

The rearrangement uses TRBV2 and TRBJ1-2, with 7 bases identical to TRBD1. Per the germline V gene, CDR1 is SNHLY and CDR2 is FYNNEI. V dropped 7 bases and J dropped 7; count of bases not matched to a gene: 6. CDR3 size: 12 residues. CDR3 bases: TGTGCCAGCACTCCCAGGACAGGTGGCTACACCTTC. This codes for CASTPRTGGYTF.

The chain carries TRBV29-1 and TRBJ1-2, with D possibly TRBD1 on 6 matching bases. The CDR3 covers 13 residues. V lost 5 bases to trimming and J lost 2 bases, with 12 bases between them. Germline loops: CDR1 SQVTM, CDR2 ANQGSEA. The CDR3 sequence: CSVTGTLNYGYTF. The CDR3 DNA follows: TGCAGCGTTACCGGGACACTCAACTATGGCTACACCTTC. Combining the CDR3 with reference TRBV29-1 and TRBJ1-2 gives the whole variable domain SAVISQKPSRDICQRGTSLTIQCQVDSQVTMMFWYRQQPGQSLTLIATANQGSEATYESGFVIDKFPISRPNLTFSTLTVSNMSPEDSSIYLCSVTGTLNYGYTFGSGTRLTVV.

The V gene is TRBV5-1, the J gene TRBJ2-1, with 10 bases that match TRBD2. This CDR3 comprises 14 residues. V lost 7 bases, J lost 2 bases, and 3 bases stayed unmatched. From germline, CDR1 is SGHRS and CDR2 YFSETQ. CDR3 in amino acids: CASQTSGPYNEQFF. The CDR3, as DNA: TGCGCCAGCCAGACTAGCGGGCCCTACAATGAGCAGTTCTTC.

J is TRBJ2-1 and V is TRBV11-2, with D possibly TRBD1 on 6 matching bases. Germline lookup yields CDR1 SGHAT and CDR2 FQNNGV. Trimming stripped 7 bases from V and 1 base from J, with 17 bases between. The CDR3 is made up of 16 amino acids. CDR3 nucleotides: TGTGCCAGCACCTTCATAGGGGGAGTTTCCTACAATGAGCAGTTCTTC. Translated, it gives CASTFIGGVSYNEQFF.

The chain carries TRBV19 and TRBJ2-1; 9 bases agree with TRBD2. The CDR3 is 19 amino acids. CDR1 and CDR2 from the germline V gene are LNHDA and SQIVND (reference sequence). With 5 bases clipped from V and 4 bases from J, the junction kept 18 bases outside the gene matches. DNA of the CDR3: TGTGCCAGTAGTTATCGGAGTAGCGGGAGCCCGAGTCATTACAATGAGCAGTTCTTC. Amino acids: CASSYRSSGSPSHYNEQFF.

The CDR3 sequence: CASRFRQEPNTEAFF. In DNA form, the CDR3 reads TGTGCCAGCAGGTTCCGACAGGAGCCGAACACTGAAGCTTTCTTT. The chain uses TRBV7-3 and TRBJ1-1, with D tentatively TRBD1 (6 bases). CDR1 is SGHTA, CDR2 FQGTGA, per germline. The CDR3 length is 15 residues. V lost 6 bases and J 1 base, leaving 15 bases between the germline ends.

This clone has more than one count but fewer than ten. V usage is TRBV15 and J usage is TRBJ2-2; D ambiguous. V lost 2 bases to trimming and J lost 3 bases, with 10 bases between them. The CDR3 is 15 residues long. Per germline, CDR1 LNHNV and CDR2 YYDKDF (reference sequence). The CDR3 DNA follows: TGTGCCACCAGCAGATCCCTCGGAGACACCGGGGAGCTGTTTTTT. The encoded protein is CATSRSLGDTGELFF.

The rearrangement joins TRBV19 to TRBJ2-7; 14 bases agree with TRBD2. The germline V gene encodes CDR1 LNHDA and CDR2 SQIVND (reference sequence). Unmatched junction bases numbered 14, after V lost 7 bases and J lost 0 bases. The CDR3 covers 19 residues. The chain's CDR3 is CASTRTGTSGSLSSYEQYF. DNA of the CDR3: TGTGCCAGTACGAGAACCGGGACTAGCGGGAGTCTGAGCTCCTACGAGCAGTACTTC.

The chain links TRBV21-1 to TRBJ2-4; TRBD2, as called in the table, went unchecked against the DNA. TRBV21-1 is termed a pseudogene. This CDR3 spans 18 amino acids. Here the CDR3 DNA reads TGTGCCAGCAGCAAAGAAAGGGAGGTCAGGAAGGACAAAAACATTCAGTACTTC. This codes for CASSKEREVRKDKNIQYF.

The rearrangement uses TRBV5-1 and TRBJ1-4, with 7 positions matching TRBD1. The junction had 4 bases not matched to a gene; V was cut back by 2 bases and J by 6 bases. The CDR3 sequence is 14 residues long. Looked up from germline, CDR1 is SGHRS and CDR2 is YFSETQ. CDR3 sequence: CASSFRDRDEKLFF. The CDR3 DNA sequence: TGCGCCAGCAGCTTCCGGGACAGAGATGAAAAACTGTTTTTT.

Remarks on this clone: Distinct nucleotide sequences in the sample also encode this CDR3. The chain is built from TRBV7-2 and TRBJ1-1; no clear D gene. V was cut by 1 base and J by 1 base, with 4 bases left in between. The CDR3 runs to 13 residues. Germline V gene sequence: CDR1 SGHTA, CDR2 FQGNSA. This chain's CDR3 is CASSLDRNTEAFF. The CDR3 bases are TGTGCCAGCAGCTTAGATAGGAACACTGAAGCTTTCTTT.

This clone was detected only a few times. This rearrangement joins TRBV6-5 to TRBJ1-1; a possible D gene is TRBD1 (6 bases). This CDR3 has 13 residues. With 1 base removed from V and 4 bases from J, the gap between germline ends came to 7 bases. CDR1 MNHEY and CDR2 SVGAGI come from the germline V gene. CDR3 sequence reads: CASSYLTGTEAFF. The CDR3 DNA is TGTGCCAGCAGTTACTTGACAGGCACTGAAGCTTTCTTT.

The chain uses TRBV29-1 and TRBJ1-1; a possible D gene is TRBD1 (5 bases). Germline CDR1 is SQVTM and CDR2 is ANQGSEA. This CDR3 has 14 amino acids. The V gene lost 0 bases and the J gene lost 4 bases, with 12 bases spanning the gap. CDR3 nucleotide sequence: TGCAGCGTTGAAGAGCGGGGGGAGCCCACTGAAGCTTTCTTT. It encodes CSVEERGEPTEAFF.

This clone was seen more than once but under ten times. The J gene is TRBJ1-5, the V gene TRBV5-1, with D tentatively TRBD1 (6 bases). V dropped 1 base and J dropped 2 bases, with 7 bases sitting between them. This CDR3 is built from 14 residues. Germline lookup yields CDR1 SGHRS and CDR2 YFSETQ. CDR3 sequence: CASSLSGGNQPQHF. The CDR3 nucleotides read TGCGCCAGCAGCTTGTCAGGGGGCAATCAGCCCCAGCATTTT.

The genes are TRBV4-3 and TRBJ2-7; 14 bases agree with TRBD2. The J segment lost 3 bases and the V segment lost 4 bases, leaving 5 bases of the junction unmatched. Per germline, CDR1 LGHNA and CDR2 YSLEER. There are 16 residues in the CDR3. The CDR3 region is CASSLSGLAGDYEQYF. CDR3 sequence (DNA): TGCGCCAGCAGCCTCTCGGGACTAGCGGGAGACTACGAGCAGTACTTC.